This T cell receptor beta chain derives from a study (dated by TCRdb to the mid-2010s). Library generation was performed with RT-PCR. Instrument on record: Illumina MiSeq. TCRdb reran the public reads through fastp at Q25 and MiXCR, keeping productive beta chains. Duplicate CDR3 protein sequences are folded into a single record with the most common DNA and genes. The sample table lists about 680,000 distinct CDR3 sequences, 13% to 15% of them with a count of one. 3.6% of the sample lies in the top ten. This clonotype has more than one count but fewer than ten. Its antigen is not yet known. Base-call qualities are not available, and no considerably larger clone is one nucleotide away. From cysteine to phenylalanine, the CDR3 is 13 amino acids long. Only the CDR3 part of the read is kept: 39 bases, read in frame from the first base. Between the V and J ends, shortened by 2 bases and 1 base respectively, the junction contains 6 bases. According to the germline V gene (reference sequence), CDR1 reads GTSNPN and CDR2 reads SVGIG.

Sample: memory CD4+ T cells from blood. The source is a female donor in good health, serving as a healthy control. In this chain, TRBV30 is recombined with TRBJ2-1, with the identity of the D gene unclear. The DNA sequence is TGTGCCTGGAGTACCTCGTCCTACAATGAGCAGTTCTTC. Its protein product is CAWSTSSYNEQFF.